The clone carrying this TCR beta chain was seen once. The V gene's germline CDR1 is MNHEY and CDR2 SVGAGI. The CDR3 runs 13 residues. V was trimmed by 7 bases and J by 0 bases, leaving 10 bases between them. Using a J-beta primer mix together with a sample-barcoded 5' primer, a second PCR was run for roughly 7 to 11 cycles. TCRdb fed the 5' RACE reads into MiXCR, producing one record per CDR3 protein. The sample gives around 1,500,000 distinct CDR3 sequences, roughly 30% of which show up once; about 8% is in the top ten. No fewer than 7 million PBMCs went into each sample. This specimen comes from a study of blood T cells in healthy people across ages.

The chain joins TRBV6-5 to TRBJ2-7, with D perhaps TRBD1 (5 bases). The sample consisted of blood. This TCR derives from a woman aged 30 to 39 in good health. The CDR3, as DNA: TGTGCCAGCAATAGGGGTCGCTCCTACGAGCAGTACTTC. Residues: CASNRGRSYEQYF.